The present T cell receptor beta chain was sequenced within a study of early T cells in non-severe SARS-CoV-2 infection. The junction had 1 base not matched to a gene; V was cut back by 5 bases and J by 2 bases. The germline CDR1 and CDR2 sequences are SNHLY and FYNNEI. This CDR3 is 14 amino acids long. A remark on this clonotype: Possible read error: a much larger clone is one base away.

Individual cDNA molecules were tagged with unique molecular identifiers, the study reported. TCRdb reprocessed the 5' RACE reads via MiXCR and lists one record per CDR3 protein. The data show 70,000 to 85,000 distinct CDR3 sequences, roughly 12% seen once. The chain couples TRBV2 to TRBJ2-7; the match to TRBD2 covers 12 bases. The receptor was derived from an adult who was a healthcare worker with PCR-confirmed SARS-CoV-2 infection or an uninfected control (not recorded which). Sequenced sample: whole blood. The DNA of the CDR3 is TGTGCCAGCAGTTGGACTAGCGGGGCCTACGAGCAGTACTTC. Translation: CASSWTSGAYEQYF. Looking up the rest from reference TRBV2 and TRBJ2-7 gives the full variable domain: EPEVTQTPSHQVTQMGQEVILRCVPISNHLYFYWYRQILGQKVEFLVSFYNNEISEKSEIFDDQFSVERPDGSNFTLKIRSTKLEDSAMYFCASSWTSGAYEQYFGPGTRLTVT.